These 11 T cell receptor beta chains came from one sample sequenced in a study of high-grade serous ovarian cancer treatment subgroups. Tumor samples were obtained before definitive surgery or chemotherapy. Profiled with immunoSEQ multiplex PCR; TCRdb holds only in-frame clones, not every one. The sample yields about 18,000 clones, approximately 81% seen once. Sequenced material: tumor tissue. Source of these receptors: a human donor with high-grade serous ovarian cancer.

This chain links TRBV7-2 with TRBJ1-4; no clear D gene. Germline values: CDR1 SGHTA, CDR2 FQGNSA. CDR3 size: 14 residues. Deletions cut 1 base from V and 5 bases from J, with 8 bases between. CDR3 residues: CASSLDPANEKLFF. CDR3 in DNA: TGTGCCAGCAGCTTAGATCCGGCAAATGAAAAACTGTTTTTT.

This chain links TRBV7-9 with TRBJ2-1; D might be TRBD1 or TRBD2, each matching 5 bases. Germline CDR1 SEHNR, CDR2 FQNEAQ (reference sequence). This CDR3 contains 17 residues. With 5 bases removed from V and 2 bases from J, the gap between germline ends came to 19 bases. The CDR3 loop reads CASSSRDGLITYNEQFF. The CDR3 DNA is TGTGCCAGCAGCAGTAGGGACGGACTGATTACCTACAATGAGCAGTTCTTC.

This clone was seen only a few times. This chain connects TRBV28 to TRBJ1-2; TRBD1 agrees at 7 bases. This CDR3 region has 15 residues. Trimming cost V 6 bases and J 4 bases; bases outside gene matches: 11. Germline CDR1 and CDR2: MDHEN and SYDVKM. The CDR3, as DNA: TGTGCCAGCAGAACTTCCGGTGGGACAGTCTATGGCTACACCTTC. Translated, it gives CASRTSGGTVYGYTF.

There are a few counts of this clone. J is TRBJ2-6 and V is TRBV5-4, with unresolved D. With 0 bases removed from V and 10 bases from J, the gap between germline ends came to 5 bases. Germline assignment: CDR1 SGHNT and CDR2 YYREEE (reference sequence). There are 12 residues in the CDR3. The CDR3: CASSLGMNVLTF. The DNA for the CDR3 is TGTGCCAGCAGCTTGGGTATGAACGTCCTGACTTTC.

This rearrangement joins TRBV19 to TRBJ1-2; D call uncertain. CDR1 and CDR2 from the germline V gene are LNHDA and SQIVND (reference sequence). The germline V and J ends were trimmed by 5 bases and 1 base, with 14 bases remaining between them. The CDR3 is made up of 15 amino acids. The CDR3 reads CASSYLPGGNYGYTF. CDR3 nucleotides: TGTGCCAGTAGTTACCTCCCCGGCGGTAACTATGGCTACACCTTC.

This clone was counted between two and nine times. The V call is TRBV6-1, the J call TRBJ1-1, with D unclear. Germline-derived CDR1 and CDR2 are MNHNS and SASEGT. Trimming stripped 0 bases from V and 3 bases from J, with 8 bases between. This CDR3 spans 14 amino acids. CDR3: CASSEARQHTEAFF. The CDR3 nucleotides are TGTGCCAGCAGTGAAGCCCGCCAGCACACTGAAGCTTTCTTT.

This clone has only a few counts. V is TRBV18 and J is TRBJ1-1; 12 bases align to TRBD1. V was pared by 0 bases and J by 1 base, with 6 bases of the junction left unmatched. CDR3 length: 18 amino acids. The germline CDR1 and CDR2 sequences are KGHSH and LQKENI. The CDR3 nucleotides read TGTGCCAGCTCACCACCCGGGACAGGGGGCTATAGGAACACTGAAGCTTTCTTT. This translates into CASSPPGTGGYRNTEAFF.

V gene TRBV29-1 combines with J gene TRBJ2-5, with D possibly matching TRBD2 (6 bases). Germline V lookup: CDR1 SQVTM, CDR2 ANQGSEA. Trimming removed 4 bases from V and 5 bases from J, with 11 bases in between. This CDR3 comprises 12 residues. The CDR3 region is CSVGAGYETQYF. The CDR3 DNA sequence: TGCAGCGTTGGAGCGGGCTATGAGACCCAGTACTTC.

This chain links TRBV6-5 with TRBJ2-3; D unresolved. Germline V gene data show CDR1 as MNHEY and CDR2 as SVGAGI. Trimming took off 0 bases at V and 4 bases at J, with 11 bases between the two ends. This CDR3 has 15 amino acids. The CDR3 coding sequence is TGTGCCAGCAGTTACTCGAACCAGCTCCCAGATACGCAGTATTTT. Translating gives CASSYSNQLPDTQYF.

The chain carries TRBV25-1 and TRBJ2-5, with D tentatively TRBD1 or TRBD2 (6 bases each). TRBJ2-7 matches the DNA end more closely, so the J call is doubtful. The CDR3 extends over 15 amino acids. Germline-derived CDR1 and CDR2 are MGHDK and SYGVNS. Here the CDR3 reads CASSGGLGATYEQYF. The CDR3 DNA reads TGTGCCAGCAGTGGGGGACTGGGGGCCACATACGAGCAGTACTTC.

CDR3 amino acids: CASSQKPFGTGGNTIYF. CDR3 sequence (DNA): TGTGCCAGCAGCCAAAAGCCCTTTGGGACAGGAGGAAACACCATATATTTT. The V call is TRBV4-2, the J call TRBJ1-3, with 8 bases that match TRBD1. The trim removed 2 bases at V and 4 bases at J, leaving 10 bases unmatched. The CDR3 is 17 residues long. Germline V gene data show CDR1 as LGHNA and CDR2 as YNFKEQ.